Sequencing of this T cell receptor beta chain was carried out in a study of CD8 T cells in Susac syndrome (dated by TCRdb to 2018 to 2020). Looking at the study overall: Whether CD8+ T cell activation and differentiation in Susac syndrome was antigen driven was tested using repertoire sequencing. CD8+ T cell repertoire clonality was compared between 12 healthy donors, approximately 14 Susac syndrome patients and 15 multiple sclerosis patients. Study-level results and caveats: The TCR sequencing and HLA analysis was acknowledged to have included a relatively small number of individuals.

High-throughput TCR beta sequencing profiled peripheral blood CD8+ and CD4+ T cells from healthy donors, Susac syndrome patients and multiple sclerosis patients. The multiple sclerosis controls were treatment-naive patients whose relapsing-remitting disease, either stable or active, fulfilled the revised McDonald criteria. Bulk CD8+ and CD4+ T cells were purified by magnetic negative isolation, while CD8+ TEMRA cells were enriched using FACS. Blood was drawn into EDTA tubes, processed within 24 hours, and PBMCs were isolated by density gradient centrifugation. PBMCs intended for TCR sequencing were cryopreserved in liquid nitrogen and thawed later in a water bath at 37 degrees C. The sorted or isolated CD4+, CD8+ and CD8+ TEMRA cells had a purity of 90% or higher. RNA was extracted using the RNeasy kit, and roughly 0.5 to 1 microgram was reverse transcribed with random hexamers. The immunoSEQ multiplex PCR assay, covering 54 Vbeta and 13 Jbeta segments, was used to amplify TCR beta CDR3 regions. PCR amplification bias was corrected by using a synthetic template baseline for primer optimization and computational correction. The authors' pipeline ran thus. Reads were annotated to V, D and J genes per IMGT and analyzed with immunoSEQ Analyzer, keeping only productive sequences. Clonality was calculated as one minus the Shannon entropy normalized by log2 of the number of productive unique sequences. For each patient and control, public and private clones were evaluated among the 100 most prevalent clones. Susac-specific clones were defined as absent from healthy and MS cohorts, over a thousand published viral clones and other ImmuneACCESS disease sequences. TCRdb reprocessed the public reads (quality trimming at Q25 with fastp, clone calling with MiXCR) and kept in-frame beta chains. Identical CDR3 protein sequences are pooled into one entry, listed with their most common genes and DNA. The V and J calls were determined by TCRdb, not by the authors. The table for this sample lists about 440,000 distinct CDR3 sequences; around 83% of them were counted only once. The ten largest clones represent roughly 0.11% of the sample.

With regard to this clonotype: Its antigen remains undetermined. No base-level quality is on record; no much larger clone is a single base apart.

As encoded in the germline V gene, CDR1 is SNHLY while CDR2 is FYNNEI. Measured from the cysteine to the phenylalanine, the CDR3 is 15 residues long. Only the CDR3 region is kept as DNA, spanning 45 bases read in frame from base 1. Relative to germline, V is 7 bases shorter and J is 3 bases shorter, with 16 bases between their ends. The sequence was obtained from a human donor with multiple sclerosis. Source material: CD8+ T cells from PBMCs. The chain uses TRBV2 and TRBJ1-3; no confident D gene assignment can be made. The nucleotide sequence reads TGTGCCAGCACCAGCGGGAGGGCGGATGGAAACACCATATATTTT. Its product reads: CASTSGRADGNTIYF.